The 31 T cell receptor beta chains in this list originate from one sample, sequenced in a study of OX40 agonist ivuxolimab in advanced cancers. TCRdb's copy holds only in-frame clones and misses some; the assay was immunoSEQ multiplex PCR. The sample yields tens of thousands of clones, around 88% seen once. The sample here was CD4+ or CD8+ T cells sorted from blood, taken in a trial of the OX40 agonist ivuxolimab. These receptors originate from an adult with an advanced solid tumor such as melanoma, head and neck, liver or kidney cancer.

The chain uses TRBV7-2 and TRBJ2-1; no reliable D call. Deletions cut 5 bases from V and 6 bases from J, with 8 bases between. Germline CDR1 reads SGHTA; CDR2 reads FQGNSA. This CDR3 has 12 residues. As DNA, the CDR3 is TGTGCCAGCAGCGGGATCTCCAATGAGCAGTTCTTC. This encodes CASSGISNEQFF.

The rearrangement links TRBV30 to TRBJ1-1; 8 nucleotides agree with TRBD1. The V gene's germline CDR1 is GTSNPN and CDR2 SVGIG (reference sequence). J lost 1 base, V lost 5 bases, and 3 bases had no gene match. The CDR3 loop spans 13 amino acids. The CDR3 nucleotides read TGTGCCTGGGGGACAGGAAGGAACACTGAAGCTTTCTTT. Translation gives CAWGTGRNTEAFF.

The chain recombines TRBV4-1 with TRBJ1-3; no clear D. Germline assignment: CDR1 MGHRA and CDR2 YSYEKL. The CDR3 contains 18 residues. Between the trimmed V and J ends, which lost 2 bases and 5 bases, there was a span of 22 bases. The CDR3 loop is CASSQPLVAERFRNTIYF. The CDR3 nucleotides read TGCGCCAGCAGCCAACCTCTAGTCGCAGAACGGTTCCGAAACACCATATATTTT.

The DNA of the CDR3 is TGTGCCAGTAGGGAACCGGGACAGGGGAGGAATGAGCAGTTCTTC. It specifies CASREPGQGRNEQFF. The chain carries TRBV19 and TRBJ2-1; 10 nucleotides agree with TRBD1. CDR1 is LNHDA and CDR2 is SQIVND in the germline V gene (reference sequence). The CDR3 runs to 15 residues. With 6 bases clipped from V and 7 bases from J, the junction kept 9 bases outside the gene matches. Together with reference TRBV19 and TRBJ2-1, the CDR3 gives the full variable domain: DGGITQSPKYLFRKEGQNVTLSCEQNLNHDAMYWYRQDPGQGLRLIYYSQIVNDFQKGDIAEGYSVSREKKESFPLTVTSAQKNPTAFYLCASREPGQGRNEQFFGPGTRLTVL.

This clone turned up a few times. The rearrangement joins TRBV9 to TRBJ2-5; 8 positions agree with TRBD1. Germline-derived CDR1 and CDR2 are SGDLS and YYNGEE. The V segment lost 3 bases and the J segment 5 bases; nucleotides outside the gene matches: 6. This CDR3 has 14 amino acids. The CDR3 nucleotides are TGTGCCAGCAGCGCCCAGACAGGGGCCGAGACCCAGTACTTC. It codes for CASSAQTGAETQYF. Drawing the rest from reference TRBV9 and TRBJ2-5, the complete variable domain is DSGVTQTPKHLITATGQRVTLRCSPRSGDLSVYWYQQSLDQGLQFLIQYYNGEERAKGNILERFSAQQFPDLHSELNLSSLELGDSALYFCASSAQTGAETQYFGPGTRLLVL.

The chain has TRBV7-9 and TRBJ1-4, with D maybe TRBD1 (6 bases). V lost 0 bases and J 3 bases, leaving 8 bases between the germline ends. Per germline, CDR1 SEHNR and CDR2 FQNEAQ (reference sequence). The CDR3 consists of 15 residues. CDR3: CASSLARGSNEKLFF. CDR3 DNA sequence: TGTGCCAGCAGCTTAGCAAGGGGGTCTAATGAAAAACTGTTTTTT.

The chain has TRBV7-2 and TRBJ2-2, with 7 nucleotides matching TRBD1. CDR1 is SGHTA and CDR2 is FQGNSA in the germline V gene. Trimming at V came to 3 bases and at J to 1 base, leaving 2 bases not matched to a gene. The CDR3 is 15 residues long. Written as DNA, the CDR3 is TGTGCCAGCAGCTTCGGGACAGTGAACACCGGGGAGCTGTTTTTT. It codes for CASSFGTVNTGELFF.

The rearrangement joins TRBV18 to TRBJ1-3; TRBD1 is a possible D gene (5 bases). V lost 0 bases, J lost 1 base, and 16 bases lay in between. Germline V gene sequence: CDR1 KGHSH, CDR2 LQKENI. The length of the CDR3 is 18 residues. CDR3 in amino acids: CASSPPVEAGPSGNTIYF. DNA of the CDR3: TGTGCCAGCTCACCACCGGTGGAAGCAGGGCCTTCTGGAAACACCATATATTTT.

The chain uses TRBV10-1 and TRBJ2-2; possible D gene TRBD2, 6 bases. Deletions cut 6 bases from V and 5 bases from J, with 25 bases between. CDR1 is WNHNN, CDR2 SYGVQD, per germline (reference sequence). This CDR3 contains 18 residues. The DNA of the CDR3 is TGCGCCAGCAGCGGAAGACTAGACGGCCTTAAGGGGACCGGGGAGCTGTTTTTT. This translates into CASSGRLDGLKGTGELFF.

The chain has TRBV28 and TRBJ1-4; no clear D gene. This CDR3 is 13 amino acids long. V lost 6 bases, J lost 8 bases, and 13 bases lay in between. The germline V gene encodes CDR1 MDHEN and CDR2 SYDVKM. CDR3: CASRVNANEKLFF. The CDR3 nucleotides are TGTGCCAGCAGGGTAAACGCGAACGAAAAACTGTTTTTT.

CDR3 sequence (DNA): TGTGCCAGCAGTGATATGAGCGGGGGTTACAATGAGCAGTTCTTC. It codes for CASSDMSGGYNEQFF. The chain combines TRBV6-1 with TRBJ2-1; 8 nucleotides line up with TRBD2. V gave up 3 bases and J gave up 4 bases; unmatched junction bases: 5. Germline V gene data show CDR1 as MNHNS and CDR2 as SASEGT. The CDR3 loop spans 15 amino acids.

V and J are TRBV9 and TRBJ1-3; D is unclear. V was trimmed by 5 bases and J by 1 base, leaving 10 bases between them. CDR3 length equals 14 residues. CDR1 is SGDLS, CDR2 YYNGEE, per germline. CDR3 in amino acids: CASSHITSGNTIYF. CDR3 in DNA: TGTGCCAGCAGTCATATAACTTCTGGAAACACCATATATTTT. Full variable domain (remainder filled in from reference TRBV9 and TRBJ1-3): DSGVTQTPKHLITATGQRVTLRCSPRSGDLSVYWYQQSLDQGLQFLIQYYNGEERAKGNILERFSAQQFPDLHSELNLSSLELGDSALYFCASSHITSGNTIYFGEGSWLTVV.

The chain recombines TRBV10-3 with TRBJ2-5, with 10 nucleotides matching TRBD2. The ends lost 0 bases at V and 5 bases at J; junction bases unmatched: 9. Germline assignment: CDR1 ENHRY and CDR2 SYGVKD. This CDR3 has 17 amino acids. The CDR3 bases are TGTGCCATCAGTGAGTCGTGGCGAGCGGGAGGGCGTGAGACCCAGTACTTC. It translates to CAISESWRAGGRETQYF.

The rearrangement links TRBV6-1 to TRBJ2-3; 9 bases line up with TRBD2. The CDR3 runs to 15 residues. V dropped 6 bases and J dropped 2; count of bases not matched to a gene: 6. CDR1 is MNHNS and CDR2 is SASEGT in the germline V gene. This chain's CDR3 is CASSPSGAPTDTQYF. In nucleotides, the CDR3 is TGTGCCAGCAGCCCTAGCGGGGCCCCCACAGATACGCAGTATTTT.

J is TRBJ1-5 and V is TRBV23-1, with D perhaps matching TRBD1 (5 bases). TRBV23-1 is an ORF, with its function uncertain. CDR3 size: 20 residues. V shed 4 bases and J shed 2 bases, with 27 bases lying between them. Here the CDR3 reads CASSLVFQPGTQPGNQPQHF. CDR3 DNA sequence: TGCGCCAGCAGTCTAGTTTTTCAGCCGGGGACCCAGCCGGGCAATCAGCCCCAGCATTTT.

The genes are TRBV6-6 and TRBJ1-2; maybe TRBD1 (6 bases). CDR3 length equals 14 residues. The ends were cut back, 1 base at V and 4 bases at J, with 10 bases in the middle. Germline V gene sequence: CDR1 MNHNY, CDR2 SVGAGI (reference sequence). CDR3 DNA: TGTGCCAGCAGTTACTTAATAGGGGGCTATGGCTACACCTTC. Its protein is CASSYLIGGYGYTF.

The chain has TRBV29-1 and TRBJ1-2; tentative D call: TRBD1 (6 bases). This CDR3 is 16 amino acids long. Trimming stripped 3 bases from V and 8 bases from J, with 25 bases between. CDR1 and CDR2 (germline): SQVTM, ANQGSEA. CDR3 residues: CSVEPFSFSGAYGYTF. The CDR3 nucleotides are TGCAGCGTTGAGCCGTTTAGCTTCTCAGGGGCCTACGGCTACACCTTC.

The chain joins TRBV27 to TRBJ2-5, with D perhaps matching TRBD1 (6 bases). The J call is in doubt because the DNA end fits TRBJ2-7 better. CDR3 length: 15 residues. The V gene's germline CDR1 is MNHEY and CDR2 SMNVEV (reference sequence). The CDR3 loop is CASSLYGGRSYEQYF. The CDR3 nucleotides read TGTGCCAGCAGTTTATATGGGGGCAGGTCCTACGAGCAGTACTTC.

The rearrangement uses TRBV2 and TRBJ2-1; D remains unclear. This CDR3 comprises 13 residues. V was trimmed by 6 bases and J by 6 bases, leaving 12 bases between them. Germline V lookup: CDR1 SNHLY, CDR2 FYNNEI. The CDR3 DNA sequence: TGTGCCAGCAGCGCGTCCTTGGGCAATGAGCAGTTCTTC. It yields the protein CASSASLGNEQFF.

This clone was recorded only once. The CDR3: CASSSTLETQYF. The CDR3 region has the DNA TGTGCCAGCAGCTCTACGTTGGAGACCCAGTACTTC. The chain combines TRBV7-2 with TRBJ2-5; D gene ambiguous. The germline gives CDR1 SGHTA, CDR2 FQGNSA. The CDR3 extends over 12 amino acids. The V end was cut by 4 bases, the J end by 5 bases, with 8 bases between. Complete variable domain (other parts from reference TRBV7-2 and TRBJ2-5): GAGVSQSPSNKVTEKGKDVELRCDPISGHTALYWYRQSLGQGLEFLIYFQGNSAPDKSGLPSDRFSAERTGGSVSTLTIQRTQQEDSAVYLCASSSTLETQYFGPGTRLLVL.

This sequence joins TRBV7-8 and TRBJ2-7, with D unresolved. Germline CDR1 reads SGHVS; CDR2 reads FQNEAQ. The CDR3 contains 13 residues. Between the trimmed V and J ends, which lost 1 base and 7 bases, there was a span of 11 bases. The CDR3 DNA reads TGTGCCAGCAGCTTAGAGCGACGGCAGGAGCAGTACTTC. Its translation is CASSLERRQEQYF.

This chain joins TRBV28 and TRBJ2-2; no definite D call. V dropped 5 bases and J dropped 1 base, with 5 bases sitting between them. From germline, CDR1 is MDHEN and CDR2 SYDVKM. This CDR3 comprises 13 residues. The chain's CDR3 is CASSPGNTGELFF. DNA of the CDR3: TGTGCCAGCAGTCCCGGGAACACCGGGGAGCTGTTTTTT.

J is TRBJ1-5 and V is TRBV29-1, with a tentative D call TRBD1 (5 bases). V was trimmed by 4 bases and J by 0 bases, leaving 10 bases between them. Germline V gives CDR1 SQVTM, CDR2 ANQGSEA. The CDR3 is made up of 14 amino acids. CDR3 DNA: TGCAGCGTTGTTGGGACGGATAGCAATCAGCCCCAGCATTTT. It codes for CSVVGTDSNQPQHF.

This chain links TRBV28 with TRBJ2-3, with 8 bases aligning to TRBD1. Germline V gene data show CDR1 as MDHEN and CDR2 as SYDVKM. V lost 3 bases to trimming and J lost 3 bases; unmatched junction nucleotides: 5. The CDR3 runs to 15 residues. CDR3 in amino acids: CASSFGQGGTDTQYF. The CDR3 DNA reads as TGTGCCAGCAGTTTTGGACAGGGCGGGACAGATACGCAGTATTTT.

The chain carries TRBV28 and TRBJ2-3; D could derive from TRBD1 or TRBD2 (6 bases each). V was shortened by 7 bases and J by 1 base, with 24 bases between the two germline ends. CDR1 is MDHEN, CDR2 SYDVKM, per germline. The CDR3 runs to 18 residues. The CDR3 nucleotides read TGTGCCAGCAACGGGCGGCGGGTGTGGGGGGCGGGCACAGATACGCAGTATTTT. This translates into CASNGRRVWGAGTDTQYF.

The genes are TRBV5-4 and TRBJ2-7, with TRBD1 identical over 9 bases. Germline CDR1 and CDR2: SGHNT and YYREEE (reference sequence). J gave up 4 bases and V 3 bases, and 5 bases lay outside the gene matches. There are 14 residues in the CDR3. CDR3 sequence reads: CASSSRDRAYEQYF. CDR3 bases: TGTGCCAGCAGCTCCCGGGACAGGGCATACGAGCAGTACTTC.

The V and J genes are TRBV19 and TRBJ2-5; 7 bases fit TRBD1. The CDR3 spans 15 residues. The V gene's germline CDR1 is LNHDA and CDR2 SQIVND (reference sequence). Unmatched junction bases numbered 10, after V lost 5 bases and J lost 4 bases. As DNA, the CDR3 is TGTGCCAGTAGTCCCCGACAGGGTTGGGGAGAGACCCAGTACTTC. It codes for CASSPRQGWGETQYF.

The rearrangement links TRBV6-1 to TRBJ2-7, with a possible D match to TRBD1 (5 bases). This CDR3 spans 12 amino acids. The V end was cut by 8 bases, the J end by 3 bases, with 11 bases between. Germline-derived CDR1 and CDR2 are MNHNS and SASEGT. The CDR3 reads CASQGELYEQYF. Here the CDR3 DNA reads TGTGCCAGCCAGGGCGAGCTCTACGAGCAGTACTTC.

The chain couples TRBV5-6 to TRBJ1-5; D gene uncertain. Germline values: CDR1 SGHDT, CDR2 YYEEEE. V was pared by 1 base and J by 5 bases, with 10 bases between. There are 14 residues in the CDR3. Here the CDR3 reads CASSLWGYDQPQHF. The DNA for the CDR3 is TGTGCCAGCAGCTTGTGGGGTTACGATCAGCCCCAGCATTTT.

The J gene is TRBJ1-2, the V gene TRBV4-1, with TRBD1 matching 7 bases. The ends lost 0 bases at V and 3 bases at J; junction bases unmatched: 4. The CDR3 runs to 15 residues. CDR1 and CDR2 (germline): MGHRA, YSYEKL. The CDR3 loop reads CASSQETGWDYGYTF. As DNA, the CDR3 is TGCGCCAGCAGCCAAGAGACAGGGTGGGACTATGGCTACACCTTC.

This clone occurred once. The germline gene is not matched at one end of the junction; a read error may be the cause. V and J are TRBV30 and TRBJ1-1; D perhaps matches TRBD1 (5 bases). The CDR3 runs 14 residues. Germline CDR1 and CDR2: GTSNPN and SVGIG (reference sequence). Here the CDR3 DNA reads TGTGCCTGGCGCCCGCCCCAGGGAAACATTGAAGCTTTCTTT. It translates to CAWRPPQGNIEAFF. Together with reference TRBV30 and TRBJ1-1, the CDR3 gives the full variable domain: SQTIHQWPATLVQPVGSPLSLECTVEGTSNPNLYWYRQAAGRGLQLLFYSVGIGQISSEVPQNLSASRPQDRQFILSSKKLLLSDSGFYLCAWRPPQGNIEAFFGQGTRLTVV.